This record covers a single T cell receptor beta chain. It lacks a known antigen. No much larger clone is present one base from it, and per-base qualities are unavailable. CDR1 KGHDR and CDR2 SFDVKD were looked up in the germline V gene. V trim: 2 bases; J trim: 5 bases; unmatched bases: 9. The CDR3 measures 16 amino acids from cysteine to phenylalanine. Here the CDR3 DNA is all that survives: 48 bases in frame from base 1. Whole blood was collected in K2EDTA tubes by collaborating institutions according to the institutions' own protocols. For TCRbeta analysis, collaborators shipped samples as frozen whole blood, isolated PBMCs, or DNA extracted from either of those sample types. The immunoSEQ Assay, a bias-controlled multiplex PCR, was used to amplify TCRbeta CDR3 regions from genomic DNA. As for the original processing: The number of nucleated cells in each sample was estimated by amplification of reference gene primers within the assay. To quantify the absolute abundance of each unique TCRbeta CDR3 rearrangement, sequence reads were collapsed and filtered. For each sample, productive Simpson clonality was calculated as the square root of Simpson's diversity index over productive rearrangements. As stored in TCRdb, this immuneACCESS dataset retains in-frame rearrangements with V and J assigned. A fraction of the clones does not appear; measured against another copy, unresolved V genes explain less than half of the discrepancy, and the remainder lacks a known reason. The V and J calls and clone size were taken over from that table, and D and trimming were inferred from the DNA. The sample contains more than 250,000 clones, more than 70% of them found a single time. The ten most abundant clones make up about 1.2% of the sample.

This record comes from a study of blood T cell repertoires in COVID-19 (dated by TCRdb to 2020 to 2022). Broadly, across the study: Samples covering the acute and convalescent phases of COVID-19 were provided by collaborators in the United States, Italy and Spain. The material from the prospective study consisted of cDNA or gDNA derived from T cells, B-cell-depleted T cells, or PBMCs. Subjects who had been exposed to COVID-19, were actively infected with it, or had recovered from it provided the deeply sampled blood TCRbeta repertoires that made up the dataset. The repertoires were released in a freely available public database intended as a resource for research on the immune response to SARS-CoV-2. The samples were drawn from the first 160 participants of the ongoing ImmuneRACE study and from 950 to 1,500 subjects provided by 6 global collaborators. Nearly every sample came with metadata listing a de-identified subject ID, COVID-19 status, age in years and sex. Where available, HLA class I and class II types were obtained from metadata supplied by the sample provider rather than from assay-based typing.

What the work shows at the level of the full study, not this receptor alone: How much clinical and demographic metadata was included differed by source and by participant, and the metadata was provided uncurated.

The rearrangement combines TRBV24-1 with TRBJ1-2, and 8 junctional nucleotides match TRBD1. Sample: peripheral blood. The sequence was collected from a woman aged 45-65 years with acute or convalescent COVID-19. The CDR3 here reads CATSDSPGTGEYGYTF. The DNA sequence reads TGTGCCACCAGTGATTCTCCCGGGACAGGAGAGTATGGCTACACCTTC.